Listed here are 11 T cell receptor beta chains from one sample, sequenced in a study of blood T cell repertoires in COVID-19. Clones were read by immunoSEQ multiplex PCR, and TCRdb kept only the in-frame ones, dropping some. The sample contains approximately 210,000 clones, almost 90% of which appear only once. Sequenced: PBMCs or T cells enriched from blood (not recorded which). All receptors derive from a woman in her 50s with acute COVID-19.

CDR3 coding DNA: TGTGCCATCAGTGAGTCTTGGACTAGCGGGAGGATAGAGACCCAGTACTTC. It yields the protein CAISESWTSGRIETQYF. The chain combines TRBV10-3 with TRBJ2-5; 14 bases agree with TRBD2. The CDR3 has 17 amino acids. The V gene end was trimmed by 0 bases and the J gene end by 4 bases; junction bases not matched to a gene: 4. Germline V gives CDR1 ENHRY, CDR2 SYGVKD.

The chain carries TRBV3-1 (or the pseudogene TRBV3-2) and TRBJ2-5, with 13 bases that match TRBD2. CDR1 and CDR2 from the germline V gene are LGHDT and YNNKEL (reference sequence). V was clipped by 1 base and J by 6 bases; unmatched bases: 11. This CDR3 has 18 amino acids. The CDR3 reads CASSQVLAGGPTAKTQYF. The CDR3 DNA is TGTGCCAGCAGCCAAGTACTAGCGGGAGGGCCAACGGCGAAGACCCAGTACTTC.

The chain couples TRBV15 to TRBJ1-1; D ambiguous. Trimming cost V 0 bases and J 6 bases, with 5 bases left between them. The CDR3 contains 12 residues. Germline values: CDR1 LNHNV, CDR2 YYDKDF (reference sequence). The CDR3 here is CATSRDTAEAFF. CDR3 in DNA: TGTGCCACCAGCAGAGATACTGCTGAAGCTTTCTTT. The variable domain in full, with the rest retrieved from reference TRBV15 and TRBJ1-1, is DAMVIQNPRYQVTQFGKPVTLSCSQTLNHNVMYWYQQKSSQAPKLLFHYYDKDFNNEADTPDNFQSRRPNTSFCFLDIRSPGLGDTAMYLCATSRDTAEAFFGQGTRLTVV.

CDR3 sequence (DNA): TGTGCCACTAGCGACAGCTTTTTCTCTGGAAACACCATATATTTT. Translation gives CATSDSFFSGNTIYF. The chain joins TRBV15 to TRBJ1-3; tentatively, D is TRBD1 (5 bases). V lost 9 bases to trimming and J lost 0 bases, with 15 bases between them. Germline V CDR1 and CDR2: LNHNV, YYDKDF (reference sequence). This CDR3 region has 15 residues.

The rearrangement uses TRBV5-1 and TRBJ1-1, with D hard to call. Looked up from germline, CDR1 is SGHRS and CDR2 is YFSETQ. The CDR3 is made up of 13 amino acids. V gave up 2 bases and J gave up 1 base, with 6 bases separating them. The CDR3 loop reads CASSFPGNTEAFF. As DNA, the CDR3 is TGCGCCAGCAGCTTCCCGGGGAACACTGAAGCTTTCTTT.

Comment on this clone: The same CDR3 is also encoded by other DNA sequences in this sample. The V call is TRBV5-1, the J call TRBJ1-2; TRBD1 matches 8 bases. V gave up 4 bases and J gave up 7 bases; unmatched junction bases: 3. Germline CDR1 is SGHRS and CDR2 is YFSETQ. The CDR3 loop spans 12 amino acids. Here the CDR3 DNA reads TGCGCCAGCAGCCGAGGACAGGGTGGCTACACCTTC. Its protein product is CASSRGQGGYTF.

This clone was detected only once. The genes are TRBV9 and TRBJ2-5, with 7 bases identical to TRBD1. CDR3 length: 13 residues. From germline, CDR1 is SGDLS and CDR2 YYNGEE. The V gene end was trimmed by 4 bases and the J gene end by 5 bases; junction bases not matched to a gene: 5. The CDR3 DNA sequence: TGTGCCAGCAGCCGGGACAGAGGCGAGACCCAGTACTTC. It encodes CASSRDRGETQYF.

This clone appeared many times. The chain links TRBV7-9 to TRBJ1-6, with D perhaps TRBD1 (6 bases). The CDR3 is 12 residues long. The germline CDR1 and CDR2 sequences are SEHNR and FQNEAQ (reference sequence). V lost 0 bases, J lost 16 bases, and 10 bases lay in between. The CDR3 bases are TGTGCCAGCAGCTTAGCCGGTACAGGGCTCCACTTT. Its translation is CASSLAGTGLHF.

V is TRBV2 and J is TRBJ1-6, with 7 positions matching TRBD1. The V and J ends lost 3 bases and 8 bases, in that order; junction bases with no gene match: 7. In germline, CDR1 is SNHLY, CDR2 FYNNEI. The CDR3 totals 15 residues. The CDR3 here is CASSDKQGSYSPLHF. CDR3 nucleotides: TGTGCCAGCAGTGACAAACAGGGGAGTTATTCACCCCTCCACTTT.

V is TRBV29-1 and J is TRBJ1-1; D not resolved. Germline values: CDR1 SQVTM, CDR2 ANQGSEA. V was shortened by 2 bases and J by 0 bases, with 7 bases between the two germline ends. The length of the CDR3 is 13 residues. In nucleotides, the CDR3 is TGCAGCGTTGAACAACAGCTGAACACTGAAGCTTTCTTT. It translates to CSVEQQLNTEAFF. Based on the CDR3 plus reference TRBV29-1 and TRBJ1-1, the full variable domain is SAVISQKPSRDICQRGTSLTIQCQVDSQVTMMFWYRQQPGQSLTLIATANQGSEATYESGFVIDKFPISRPNLTFSTLTVSNMSPEDSSIYLCSVEQQLNTEAFFGQGTRLTVV.

V and J are TRBV4-1 and TRBJ1-5, with TRBD1 identical over 10 bases. The CDR3 has 16 residues. The ends lost 1 base at V and 6 bases at J; junction bases unmatched: 6. Germline V gene sequence: CDR1 MGHRA, CDR2 YSYEKL. In nucleotides, the CDR3 is TGCGCCAGCAGCCAAGGGTTGACAGGGGGCCCTCAGCCCCAGCATTTT. Protein product: CASSQGLTGGPQPQHF.